These 5 T cell receptor beta chains came from one sample sequenced in a study of shared clonotypes between healthy human individuals (dated by TCRdb to about 2020). Libraries were constructed by the immunoSEQ multiplex PCR assay. TCRdb re-hosts the immuneACCESS table, in-frame sequences only. Its copies lack some clones; in the studies checked, an unresolved V gene accounts for under half of them, and the cause for the rest is not known. The sample table holds millions of clones, of which approximately 93% were seen once. Jointly, the top ten make up 0.39% of the sample. Sequencing was done on a sample of naive CD4+ T cells from PBMCs. What this sample's cell subset or site label stands for: CD45RA+ positively selected. These receptor sequences come from a man between 18 and 29 years old in good health. Some clones in this sample may be carry-over from other donors' samples.

The genes are TRBV28 and TRBJ2-5; 8 nucleotides match TRBD2. V gave up 8 bases and J gave up 3 bases; unmatched junction bases: 8. Germline V gene sequence: CDR1 MDHEN, CDR2 SYDVKM. The CDR3 covers 14 residues. The CDR3 DNA reads as TGTGCCAGCCGGGAGGGCGGCCTGGAAGAGACCCAGTACTTC. Translated, it gives CASREGGLEETQYF.

The CDR3 sequence: CASSPGLAGDGEQFF. DNA of the CDR3: TGTGCCAGCAGCCCCGGACTAGCGGGAGATGGTGAGCAGTTCTTC. The V gene is TRBV11-2, the J gene TRBJ2-1, with 13 bases lining up with TRBD2. The CDR3 has 15 residues. The germline gives CDR1 SGHAT, CDR2 FQNNGV. V dropped 5 bases and J dropped 9; count of bases not matched to a gene: 7.

The rearrangement links TRBV28 to TRBJ2-5; the D gene is possibly TRBD1 (6 bases). The V and J ends lost 3 bases and 1 base respectively, with 12 bases between them. CDR3 length equals 15 residues. Looked up from germline, CDR1 is MDHEN and CDR2 is SYDVKM. The CDR3 sequence is CASSLQGKSQETQYF. In nucleotides, the CDR3 is TGTGCCAGCAGTTTGCAGGGGAAGTCCCAAGAGACCCAGTACTTC.

The chain carries TRBV19 and TRBJ1-2; 10 nucleotides agree with TRBD1. Germline CDR1 is LNHDA and CDR2 is SQIVND (reference sequence). J gave up 4 bases and V 7 bases, and 9 bases lay outside the gene matches. The CDR3 spans 15 residues. CDR3 in amino acids: CASTVGTGVRYGYTF. CDR3 nucleotides: TGTGCCAGTACCGTCGGGACAGGGGTACGCTATGGCTACACCTTC.

CDR3: CASSPPLGGHSYEQYF. Here the CDR3 DNA reads TGTGCCAGCTCACCACCTCTCGGTGGACACTCCTACGAGCAGTACTTC. The V call is TRBV18, the J call TRBJ2-7; D might be TRBD1 (5 bases). Germline CDR1 KGHSH, CDR2 LQKENI. Trimming left V 0 bases short and J 0 bases short, with 12 bases between. The CDR3 is 16 residues long.